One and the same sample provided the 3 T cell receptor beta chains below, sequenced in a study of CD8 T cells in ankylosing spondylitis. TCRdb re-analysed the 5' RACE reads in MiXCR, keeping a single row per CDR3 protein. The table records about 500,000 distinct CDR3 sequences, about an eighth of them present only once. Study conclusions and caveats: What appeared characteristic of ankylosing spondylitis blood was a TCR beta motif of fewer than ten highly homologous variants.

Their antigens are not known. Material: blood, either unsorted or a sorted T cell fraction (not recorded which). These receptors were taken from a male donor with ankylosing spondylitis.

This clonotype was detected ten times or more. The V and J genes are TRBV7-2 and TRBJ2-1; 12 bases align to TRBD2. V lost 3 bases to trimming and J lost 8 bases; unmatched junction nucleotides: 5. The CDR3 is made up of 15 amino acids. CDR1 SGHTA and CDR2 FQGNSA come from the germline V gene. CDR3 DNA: TGTGCCAGCAGCTTTGGACTAGCGGGAAGACATGAGCAGTTCTTC. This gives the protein CASSFGLAGRHEQFF.

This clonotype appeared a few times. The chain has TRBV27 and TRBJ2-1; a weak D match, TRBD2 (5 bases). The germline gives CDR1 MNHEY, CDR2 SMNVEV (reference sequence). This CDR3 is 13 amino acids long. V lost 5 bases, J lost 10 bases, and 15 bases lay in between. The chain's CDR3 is CASSLRERYEQFF. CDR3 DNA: TGTGCCAGCAGTCTAAGGGAGCGTTACGAGCAGTTCTTC.

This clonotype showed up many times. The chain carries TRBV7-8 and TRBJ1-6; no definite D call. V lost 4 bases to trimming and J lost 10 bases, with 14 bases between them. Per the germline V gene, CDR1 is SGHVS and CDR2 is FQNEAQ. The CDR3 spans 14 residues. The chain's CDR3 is CASSSTTRGSPLHF. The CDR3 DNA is TGTGCCAGCAGCTCCACCACACGGGGATCACCCCTCCACTTT.